This T cell receptor beta chain was sequenced during a study of low-dose radiotherapy and immunotherapy resistance in tumors. Regarding time point: after trial treatment. Treatment described: LDRT plus nivolumab, ipilimumab, low-dose cyclophosphamide and aspirin (RACIN trial). Both TCRalpha and TCRbeta chains were reverse transcribed with V-gene-specific primers. For amplifying TCRs, the PCR ran for around 20 cycles with Phusion, which was used together with a constant-region primer and the adapter on the V primers. MiXCR, run by TCRdb on the reads, gives a single entry per CDR3 protein. The data show 75,000 to 95,000 distinct CDR3 sequences, more than 20% seen once. This CDR3 comprises 16 residues. Trimming shortened V by 1 base and J by 12 bases, and 24 bases separated the two germline ends. Looked up from germline, CDR1 is SGHNT and CDR2 is YENEEA. The table lists this clonotype with many counts.

This sequence was found in a female donor with ovarian cancer. This rearrangement joins TRBV11-3 to TRBJ2-5, with D perhaps matching TRBD1 (6 bases). Specimen: PBMCs, collected after low-dose radiotherapy plus immunotherapy. This CDR3 reads CASSLGTSGERSGKYF. CDR3 nucleotide sequence: TGTGCCAGCAGCTTAGGCACATCAGGGGAGAGAAGTGGAAAGTACTTC.